The 29 T cell receptor beta chains below come from one sample, sequenced in a study of blood T cell repertoires in COVID-19. The repertoire was sequenced with immunoSEQ multiplex PCR; TCRdb's copy has only in-frame clones and lacks some. The sample includes 65,000 to 85,000 clones, less than 85% of them seen just once. The sequenced material came from peripheral blood. These receptors originate from a woman of 80 years or more with active or convalescent COVID-19.

The chain is built from TRBV6-5 and TRBJ1-2, with D perhaps TRBD1 (5 bases). V lost 2 bases and J 2 bases, leaving 12 bases between the germline ends. The V gene's germline CDR1 is MNHEY and CDR2 SVGAGI. This CDR3 has 15 amino acids. CDR3 amino acids: CASSYAQQGNYGYTF. CDR3 DNA: TGTGCCAGCAGTTACGCCCAGCAGGGAAACTATGGCTACACCTTC.

The rearrangement links TRBV6-2 or TRBV6-3 to TRBJ2-7, with 13 bases identical to TRBD2. Germline trimming cut 2 bases from V and 7 bases from J; bases unmatched to any gene: 8. The CDR3 is made up of 16 amino acids. Looked up from germline, CDR1 is MNHEY and CDR2 is SVGEGT. This CDR3 reads CASSYTGLAGEWEQYF. CDR3 DNA: TGTGCCAGCAGTTACACCGGACTAGCGGGAGAGTGGGAGCAGTACTTC.

CDR3 amino acids: CASSYQGNQPQHF. The CDR3 DNA sequence: TGTGCCAGCAGTTACCAGGGGAATCAGCCCCAGCATTTT. The J gene is TRBJ1-5, the V gene TRBV6-2 or TRBV6-3, with D possibly TRBD1 on 6 matching bases. This CDR3 comprises 13 residues. Germline loops: CDR1 MNHEY, CDR2 SVGEGT. The V end was cut by 2 bases, the J end by 4 bases, with 6 bases between.

This sequence joins TRBV5-1 and TRBJ2-3; 8 positions agree with TRBD1. V was clipped by 0 bases and J by 5 bases; unmatched bases: 2. Per germline, CDR1 SGHRS and CDR2 YFSETQ. The CDR3 covers 14 residues. CDR3 loop: CASSLGDRKDTQYF. CDR3 coding DNA: TGCGCCAGCAGCTTGGGGGACAGGAAAGATACGCAGTATTTT.

The chain recombines TRBV3-1 (or the pseudogene TRBV3-2) with TRBJ1-2; unclear D gene. The CDR3 totals 11 residues. Germline V gene sequence: CDR1 LGHDT, CDR2 YNNKEL (reference sequence). The V end lost 8 bases, the J end lost 7 bases, and 11 bases lay between the germline ends. In nucleotides, the CDR3 is TGTGCCAGCTACAGTGTCGCTGGCTACACCTTC. Protein product: CASYSVAGYTF.

The chain uses TRBV20-1 and TRBJ2-7; TRBD2 agrees at 10 bases. Germline CDR1 DFQATT, CDR2 SNEGSKA (reference sequence). J was trimmed by 0 bases and V by 3 bases; bases with no gene match: 8. This CDR3 region has 16 residues. DNA of the CDR3: TGCAGTGCTAGTCGGCTAGCGGGAGAGGGCTCCTACGAGCAGTACTTC. Translated: CSASRLAGEGSYEQYF.

The CDR3 reads CASSLANWANTEAFF. The CDR3 region has the DNA TGTGCCAGCAGTCTCGCAAACTGGGCGAACACTGAAGCTTTCTTT. This chain joins TRBV6-2 or TRBV6-3 and TRBJ1-1; the D is unclear. There are 15 residues in the CDR3. The germline V gene encodes CDR1 MNHEY and CDR2 SVGEGT. Trimming pared 5 bases from V and 1 base from J, leaving 14 bases between.

The V call is TRBV9, the J call TRBJ2-7, with TRBD2 identical over 7 bases. CDR1 is SGDLS, CDR2 YYNGEE, per germline. V gave up 4 bases and J gave up 6 bases; unmatched junction bases: 10. This CDR3 region has 14 residues. In DNA, the CDR3 is TGTGCCAGCAGCCCCCGACTAGCATCAGGCGAGCAGTACTTC. This codes for CASSPRLASGEQYF. Full variable domain (missing parts from reference TRBV9 and TRBJ2-7): DSGVTQTPKHLITATGQRVTLRCSPRSGDLSVYWYQQSLDQGLQFLIQYYNGEERAKGNILERFSAQQFPDLHSELNLSSLELGDSALYFCASSPRLASGEQYFGPGTRLTVT.

This clone has only a few counts. CDR3 DNA sequence: TGTGCCAGCAGCTTAAGGGGCGTTCAGTACTCCTACGAGCAGTACTTC. This gives the protein CASSLRGVQYSYEQYF. The gene calls are TRBV11-2 and TRBJ2-7; TRBD1 might be the D (5 bases). From germline, CDR1 is SGHAT and CDR2 FQNNGV. The CDR3 sequence is 16 residues long. Between the trimmed V and J ends, which lost 2 bases and 0 bases, there was a span of 14 bases.

This chain joins TRBV19 and TRBJ2-1, with D maybe TRBD1 (6 bases). V lost 4 bases and J 5 bases, leaving 21 bases between the germline ends. This CDR3 spans 17 amino acids. The germline V gene has CDR1 LNHDA and CDR2 SQIVND (reference sequence). The CDR3 nucleotides are TGTGCCAGTAGTAGAAAAGGGGGTCTGGCGAACAACAATGAGCAGTTCTTC. Amino acid sequence: CASSRKGGLANNNEQFF.

The chain has TRBV27 and TRBJ2-2; TRBD2 aligns across 7 bases. CDR1 is MNHEY and CDR2 is SMNVEV in the germline V gene (reference sequence). This CDR3 is 17 amino acids long. V lost 5 bases to trimming and J lost 2 bases; unmatched junction nucleotides: 11. The CDR3 coding sequence is TGTGCCAGCAGTCCTTCTGTTGGGACTACTAACACCGGGGAGCTGTTTTTT. Translated, it gives CASSPSVGTTNTGELFF.

This sequence joins TRBV30 and TRBJ1-6; possible D gene TRBD1, 5 bases. This CDR3 spans 13 amino acids. V lost 4 bases and J 5 bases, leaving 9 bases between the germline ends. Germline-derived CDR1 and CDR2 are GTSNPN and SVGIG (reference sequence). CDR3 DNA: TGTGCCTGGACAGGGAAGCATAATTCACCCCTCCACTTT. Translation: CAWTGKHNSPLHF.

This clone showed up just once. In nucleotides, the CDR3 is TGTGCCATCAGTGAGGGGGACAGGAATTCACCCCTCCACTTT. Translated: CAISEGDRNSPLHF. V is TRBV10-3 and J is TRBJ1-6, with 8 bases aligning to TRBD1. The V gene's germline CDR1 is ENHRY and CDR2 SYGVKD. The CDR3 consists of 14 residues. V dropped 2 bases and J dropped 7; count of bases not matched to a gene: 1.

This sequence joins TRBV5-5 and TRBJ2-7, with TRBD2 matching over 7 bases. CDR1 and CDR2 (germline): SGHKS, YYEKEE (reference sequence). This CDR3 region has 16 residues. With 1 base clipped from V and 1 base from J, the junction kept 8 bases outside the gene matches. The CDR3 reads CASSLWGGSSSYEQYF. CDR3 bases: TGTGCCAGCAGCTTGTGGGGGGGTAGTAGTTCCTACGAGCAGTACTTC.

This chain links TRBV5-1 with TRBJ2-6; D is ambiguous. CDR3 length: 15 residues. With 4 bases removed from V and 0 bases from J, the gap between germline ends came to 8 bases. CDR1 is SGHRS, CDR2 YFSETQ, per germline. Written as DNA, the CDR3 is TGCGCCAGCAGCCCCCTCCCCTCTGGGGCCAACGTCCTGACTTTC. This translates into CASSPLPSGANVLTF.

The chain couples TRBV25-1 to TRBJ1-6; D unresolved. V was shortened by 2 bases and J by 4 bases, with 12 bases between the two germline ends. This CDR3 comprises 16 residues. CDR1 is MGHDK and CDR2 is SYGVNS in the germline V gene. The CDR3 sequence: CASSEATFWYNSPLHF. The CDR3 region has the DNA TGTGCCAGCAGTGAAGCCACTTTTTGGTATAATTCACCCCTCCACTTT.

V is TRBV10-3 and J is TRBJ1-5; 8 bases align to TRBD1. The CDR3 has 15 residues. Trimming took 6 bases from V and 6 from J; bases not matched to a gene: 10. CDR1 and CDR2 (germline): ENHRY, SYGVKD. The CDR3 bases are TGTGCCATCAGGGGCTCAGGGGGCGCAGGTCAGCCCCAGCATTTT. Translation: CAIRGSGGAGQPQHF.

This clone was detected only a few times. The chain carries TRBV7-9 and TRBJ1-5; TRBD1 might be the D (5 bases). Germline V gene sequence: CDR1 SEHNR, CDR2 FQNEAQ (reference sequence). This CDR3 is built from 15 residues. The ends were cut back, 6 bases at V and 3 bases at J, with 15 bases in the middle. The DNA for the CDR3 is TGTGCCAGCAGTGAATTGGGGCTCTACAATCAGCCCCAGCATTTT. It translates to CASSELGLYNQPQHF. The full variable domain, its missing parts supplied by reference TRBV7-9 and TRBJ1-5, is DTGVSQNPRHKITKRGQNVTFRCDPISEHNRLYWYRQTLGQGPEFLTYFQNEAQLEKSRLLSDRFSAERPKGSFSTLEIQRTEQGDSAMYLCASSELGLYNQPQHFGDGTRLSIL.

This clone was counted only a few times. The J gene is TRBJ1-6, the V gene TRBV19, with 9 bases that match TRBD1. After removal of 5 bases from V and 9 bases from J, the junction contained 5 bases not matched to a gene. Germline CDR1 is LNHDA and CDR2 is SQIVND (reference sequence). CDR3 size: 14 residues. This CDR3 is CASSAGTGLSPLHF. CDR3 bases: TGTGCCAGTAGTGCCGGGACAGGGCTTTCACCCCTCCACTTT. Full variable domain (remainder filled in from reference TRBV19 and TRBJ1-6): DGGITQSPKYLFRKEGQNVTLSCEQNLNHDAMYWYRQDPGQGLRLIYYSQIVNDFQKGDIAEGYSVSREKKESFPLTVTSAQKNPTAFYLCASSAGTGLSPLHFGNGTRLTVT.

The chain is built from TRBV6-1 and TRBJ1-6, with D hard to call. CDR1 and CDR2 (germline): MNHNS, SASEGT. CDR3 length equals 12 residues. V was shortened by 2 bases and J by 13 bases, with 9 bases between the two germline ends. CDR3 in DNA: TGTGCCAGCAGTGAAAACTGGGAGCCCCTCCACTTT. It codes for CASSENWEPLHF.

The chain has TRBV11-2 and TRBJ2-1; D may be TRBD2 (7 bases). Germline V CDR1 and CDR2: SGHAT, FQNNGV. Trimming took 5 bases from V and 6 from J, leaving 14 bases between them. This CDR3 has 14 residues. The DNA of the CDR3 is TGTGCCAGCAGCCGCTCGGGGGGCCGCAATGAGCAGTTCTTC. Translated: CASSRSGGRNEQFF.

A few counts support this clone. The chain is built from TRBV19 and TRBJ2-3; D is possibly TRBD2 (7 bases). The germline gives CDR1 LNHDA, CDR2 SQIVND (reference sequence). The V gene lost 2 bases and the J gene lost 11 bases, with 14 bases spanning the gap. This CDR3 has 13 amino acids. CDR3 DNA: TGTGCCAGTAGTATACAGGGGCGGGGGTTGCAGTATTTT. Translation: CASSIQGRGLQYF.

CDR3 in DNA: TGTGCCAAAGCCGGGGGTCTCGACGGCACTGAAGCTTTCTTT. The encoded protein is CAKAGGLDGTEAFF. The chain joins TRBV24-1 to TRBJ1-1, with a possible D match to TRBD1 (5 bases). The CDR3 runs 14 residues. Germline V gene lookup returns CDR1 KGHDR and CDR2 SFDVKD. The V and J ends lost 11 bases and 4 bases respectively, with 19 bases between them.

The rearrangement uses TRBV4-3 and TRBJ2-7, with D possibly TRBD2 on 6 matching bases. The CDR3 has 13 amino acids. Per the germline V gene, CDR1 is LGHNA and CDR2 is YSLEER. With 4 bases removed from V and 3 bases from J, the gap between germline ends came to 10 bases. The CDR3 loop is CASSPRGSYEQYF. The CDR3 DNA reads TGCGCCAGCAGCCCGCGGGGCAGCTACGAGCAGTACTTC.

This clone was observed a few times. The chain has TRBV19 and TRBJ2-1, with 10 bases fitting TRBD2. Trimming at V came to 6 bases and at J to 9 bases, leaving 11 bases not matched to a gene. Germline-derived CDR1 and CDR2 are LNHDA and SQIVND (reference sequence). This CDR3 is 15 amino acids long. The CDR3 protein is CASRRSGGAFGEQFF. In DNA form, the CDR3 reads TGTGCCAGTAGACGAAGCGGGGGGGCTTTCGGTGAGCAGTTCTTC.

V gene TRBV19 combines with J gene TRBJ1-2; 8 bases match TRBD1. The CDR3 runs to 15 residues. V dropped 8 bases and J dropped 4; count of bases not matched to a gene: 12. Germline assignment: CDR1 LNHDA and CDR2 SQIVND (reference sequence). CDR3 protein: CASSDPSGQAYGYTF. The CDR3 DNA is TGTGCCAGTTCGGACCCTTCGGGACAGGCCTATGGCTACACCTTC.

This sequence joins TRBV11-1 and TRBJ2-7; a weak D match, TRBD1 (5 bases). The CDR3 spans 13 residues. From germline, CDR1 is SGHAT and CDR2 FQDESV (reference sequence). Deletions cut 5 bases from V and 4 bases from J, with 12 bases between. This CDR3 reads CASSPRTLYEQYF. The DNA of the CDR3 is TGTGCCAGCAGCCCCCGGACATTATACGAGCAGTACTTC.

The chain is built from TRBV7-8 and TRBJ1-3; TRBD1 matches 7 bases. The CDR3 extends over 17 amino acids. CDR1 is SGHVS, CDR2 FQNEAQ, per germline. J was trimmed by 2 bases and V by 0 bases; bases with no gene match: 7. CDR3 sequence (DNA): TGTGCCAGCAGCTTAGCTGCGAAACAGGGGACTGGAAACACCATATATTTT. The encoded protein is CASSLAAKQGTGNTIYF. Combining the CDR3 with reference TRBV7-8 and TRBJ1-3 gives the whole variable domain GAGVSQSPRYKVAKRGQDVALRCDPISGHVSLFWYQQALGQGPEFLTYFQNEAQLDKSGLPSDRFFAERPEGSVSTLKIQRTQQEDSAVYLCASSLAAKQGTGNTIYFGEGSWLTVV.

CDR3 sequence reads: CASSPWTGRNEQFF. In DNA form, the CDR3 reads TGTGCCAGCAGCCCATGGACAGGGCGAAATGAGCAGTTCTTC. J is TRBJ2-1 and V is TRBV21-1; the D call TRBD1 from the table was never checked on the DNA. TRBV21-1 is labeled a pseudogene. The CDR3 consists of 14 residues.